This TCR beta chain was found in a study of cytomegalovirus exposure and HLA in healthy donors. Study-level results: Solely CMV serostatus was available to characterize immune exposure. Most CMV-associated TCR beta chains were later found to appear HLA-restricted.

The PCR contained 60 Vbeta and 13 Jbeta primers. Profiling relied on immunoSEQ multiplex PCR, and the TCRdb table lists in-frame clones only, not all of them. The table shows some 140,000 clones, with about 68% occurring only once. The germline V gene has CDR1 SGHTA and CDR2 FQGTGA. CDR3 length: 16 amino acids. After removal of 5 bases from V and 5 bases from J, the junction contained 11 bases not matched to a gene. A note on this clone: Antigen: not known.

The sequence came from a human donor in good health. This sequence joins TRBV7-3 and TRBJ2-1; 8 nucleotides agree with TRBD2. Sequenced input: PBMCs. The CDR3 nucleotides read TGTGCCAGCAGCACTATAGCGGGGAAAAAAAACAATGAGCAGTTCTTC. It translates to CASSTIAGKKNNEQFF.